What follows is one T cell receptor beta chain and its context. Using RNA transcripts as the source, TCR beta CDR3 regions were amplified. A first-round RT-PCR of the TCR CDR3 used the HTBI primer set. TCRdb ran MiXCR on the multiplex PCR reads and lists one entry per CDR3 protein. The table records hundreds of thousands of distinct CDR3 sequences, about 15% of them present only once. The sample belongs to a study of T cells in Graves' hyperthyroidism and ophthalmopathy. Trimming removed 1 base from V and 5 bases from J; junction bases left unmatched: 9. Germline CDR1 and CDR2: MGHRA and YSYEKL. The CDR3 spans 16 residues.

The clonotype originates from a woman aged 18-29 years with Graves' ophthalmopathy. Input material: blood. V gene TRBV4-1 combines with J gene TRBJ2-5; TRBD2 matches at 8 bases. Here the CDR3 reads CASSQVGSGARETQYF. The CDR3 DNA reads TGCGCCAGCAGCCAAGTTGGTAGCGGGGCTCGGGAGACCCAGTACTTC.